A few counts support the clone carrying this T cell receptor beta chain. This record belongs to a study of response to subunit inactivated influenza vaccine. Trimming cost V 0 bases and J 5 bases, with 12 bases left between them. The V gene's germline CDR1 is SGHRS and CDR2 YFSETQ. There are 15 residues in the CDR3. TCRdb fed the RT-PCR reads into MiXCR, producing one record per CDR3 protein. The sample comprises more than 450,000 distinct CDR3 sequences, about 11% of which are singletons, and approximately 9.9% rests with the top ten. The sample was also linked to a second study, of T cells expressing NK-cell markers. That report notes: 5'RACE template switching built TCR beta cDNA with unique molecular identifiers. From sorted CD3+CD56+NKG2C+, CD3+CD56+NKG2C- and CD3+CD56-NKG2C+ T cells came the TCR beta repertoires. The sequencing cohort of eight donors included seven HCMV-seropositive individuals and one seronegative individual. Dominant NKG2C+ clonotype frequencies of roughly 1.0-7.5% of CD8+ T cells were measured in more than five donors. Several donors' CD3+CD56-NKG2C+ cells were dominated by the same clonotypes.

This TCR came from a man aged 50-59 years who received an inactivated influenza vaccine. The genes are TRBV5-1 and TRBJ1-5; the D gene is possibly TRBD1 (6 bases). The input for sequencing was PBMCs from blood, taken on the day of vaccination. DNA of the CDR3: TGCGCCAGCAGCTTGGATGGGGGCGCGCATCAGCCCCAGCATTTT. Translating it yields CASSLDGGAHQPQHF. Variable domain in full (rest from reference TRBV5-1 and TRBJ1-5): KAGVTQTPRYLIKTRGQQVTLSCSPISGHRSVSWYQQTPGQGLQFLFEYFSETQRNKGNFPGRFSGRQFSNSRSEMNVSTLELGDSALYLCASSLDGGAHQPQHFGDGTRLSIL.